The 28 T cell receptor beta chains reported below all come from one sample, sequenced in a study of CXCR3-negative and CXCR3-positive naive CD8 T cells. Each TRB cDNA library was prepared by 5' RACE (with UMI labels). TCRdb reanalyzed the 5' RACE reads, giving one entry per CDR3 protein sequence and no DNA. The table for this sample gives 85,000 to 130,000 distinct CDR3 sequences. Overall study results and limits: More hydrophobic TRB CDR3s were found in CXCR3-positive naive cells than in CXCR3-negative naive cells.

These receptors are not linked to any known antigen. Sequencing used naive CXCR3+ CD8+ T cells from blood. Sample subset: CD45RO-CCR7+CD27+CD95- naive CD8+ T cells expressing CXCR3 (TNR3+). The receptors were sampled from a human donor in good health. Some clones in this sample may be carry-over from other donors' samples.

The gene calls are TRBV29-1 and TRBJ2-1. In germline, CDR1 is SQVTM, CDR2 ANQGSEA. CDR3 size: 16 residues. CDR3 region: CSVEDLRTSIGNEQFF.

The rearrangement uses TRBV7-2 and TRBJ2-1. The germline CDR1 and CDR2 sequences are SGHTA and FQGNSA. This CDR3 region has 16 residues. CDR3 in amino acids: CASSLDGKSSYNEQFF.

The chain employs TRBV9 and TRBJ2-7; the TRBD2 assignment by TCRdb is unverifiable without DNA. Looked up from germline, CDR1 is SGDLS and CDR2 is YYNGEE. The CDR3 is 14 residues long. CDR3 in amino acids: CASSAGLAAYEQYF.

The CDR3 is CASSQGQGNIQYF. This chain joins TRBV14 and TRBJ2-4; the TCRdb D gene call, TRBD1, has no DNA to confirm it. The CDR3 consists of 13 residues. Germline V lookup: CDR1 SGHDN, CDR2 FVKESK. The whole variable domain, remainder taken from reference TRBV14 and TRBJ2-4, is EAGVTQFPSHSVIEKGQTVTLRCDPISGHDNLYWYRRVMGKEIKFLLHFVKESKQDESGMPNNRFLAERTGGTYSTLKVQPAELEDSGVYFCASSQGQGNIQYFGAGTRLSVL.

This chain connects TRBV28 to TRBJ1-2; TCRdb's D call of TRBD1 is untestable without DNA. CDR1 is MDHEN and CDR2 is SYDVKM in the germline V gene. CDR3 length equals 13 residues. CDR3 residues: CASQGGLNYGYTF.

V is TRBV27 and J is TRBJ2-5; the D call from TCRdb, TRBD1, cannot be confirmed without DNA. There are 16 residues in the CDR3. From germline, CDR1 is MNHEY and CDR2 SMNVEV (reference sequence). CDR3 sequence: CASSRIAGGVQETQYF.

The chain has TRBV27 and TRBJ2-7; with no DNA, the TCRdb D assignment of TRBD2 cannot be verified. Germline CDR1 is MNHEY and CDR2 is SMNVEV (reference sequence). This CDR3 has 16 residues. CDR3: CASAPLSSGSLGEQYF.

The chain has TRBV2 and TRBJ2-7; the TRBD1 assignment by TCRdb is unverifiable without DNA. Germline-derived CDR1 and CDR2 are SNHLY and FYNNEI. The CDR3 runs to 12 residues. The CDR3 sequence is CATQTGTYEQYF.

The rearrangement links TRBV9 to TRBJ2-7. Germline V gives CDR1 SGDLS, CDR2 YYNGEE. The CDR3 runs 13 residues. Here the CDR3 reads CASSPQTTYEQYF.

This chain joins TRBV25-1 and TRBJ2-1. The CDR3 contains 14 residues. The germline V gene encodes CDR1 MGHDK and CDR2 SYGVNS. The CDR3: CASSDRMRNNEQFF.

CDR3 protein: CASSQVAGDYNEQFF. This rearrangement joins TRBV4-3 to TRBJ2-1; absent DNA, TCRdb's TRBD1 call cannot be checked. The germline V gene has CDR1 LGHNA and CDR2 YSLEER. This CDR3 is 15 amino acids long.

The chain couples TRBV10-2 to TRBJ2-7. This CDR3 contains 15 residues. Germline CDR1 WSHSY, CDR2 SAAADI. The CDR3 protein is CASSEGDWSSYEQYF.

The chain joins TRBV25-1 to TRBJ1-2; TCRdb reports TRBD1, a call that lacks DNA to check it against. This CDR3 contains 13 residues. Germline V gives CDR1 MGHDK, CDR2 SYGVNS. The CDR3 sequence: CASSQGASTGYTF.

This CDR3 reads CASSRWGDYEQYF. The V gene is TRBV14, the J gene TRBJ2-7; the TRBD2 assignment by TCRdb is unverifiable without DNA. The CDR3 runs 13 residues. CDR1 is SGHDN, CDR2 FVKESK, per germline.

This chain joins TRBV29-1 and TRBJ2-2; TCRdb returns TRBD2, unconfirmable since there is no DNA. Per germline, CDR1 SQVTM and CDR2 ANQGSEA. The CDR3 sequence is 14 residues long. The CDR3 sequence: CSVEGDLSPGELFF.

This chain links TRBV19 with TRBJ2-1; TCRdb's D gene call, TRBD2, goes unchecked for lack of DNA. This CDR3 has 13 residues. CDR1 is LNHDA and CDR2 is SQIVND in the germline V gene (reference sequence). The CDR3 here is CASSTDWAERQFF. The entire variable domain, with the rest obtained from reference TRBV19 and TRBJ2-1, is as follows: DGGITQSPKYLFRKEGQNVTLSCEQNLNHDAMYWYRQDPGQGLRLIYYSQIVNDFQKGDIAEGYSVSREKKESFPLTVTSAQKNPTAFYLCASSTDWAERQFFGPGTRLTVL.

The rearrangement joins TRBV15 to TRBJ2-5; as DNA is missing, the TRBD2 call by TCRdb cannot be tested. Per the germline V gene, CDR1 is LNHNV and CDR2 is YYDKDF (reference sequence). This CDR3 comprises 16 residues. CDR3 in amino acids: CATSPLTGEAQETQYF.

The chain has TRBV28 and TRBJ1-2; TCRdb lists TRBD1, though no DNA is available to test this call. Germline CDR1 is MDHEN and CDR2 is SYDVKM. The CDR3 runs 17 residues. CDR3 loop: CASSLPLDAGMGDGYTF.

The chain links TRBV6-1 to TRBJ2-7; TCRdb's D call, TRBD2, is unchecked because there is no DNA. Germline CDR1 is MNHNS and CDR2 is SASEGT. This CDR3 contains 16 residues. CDR3: CASSEGLAGGSYEQYF.

The chain uses TRBV14 and TRBJ2-7. CDR3 length: 11 residues. The germline gives CDR1 SGHDN, CDR2 FVKESK. CDR3 sequence: CASSQLHEQYF.

The chain carries TRBV29-1 and TRBJ2-7; the TCRdb D gene call, TRBD2, has no DNA to confirm it. The CDR3 covers 14 residues. The germline CDR1 and CDR2 sequences are SQVTM and ANQGSEA. This CDR3 reads CSVGVGLGRYEQYF.

The chain has TRBV25-1 and TRBJ1-1. The CDR3 length is 13 residues. Germline assignment: CDR1 MGHDK and CDR2 SYGVNS. The CDR3 reads CASSDPLNTEAFF.

This chain uses TRBV7-9 with TRBJ2-7; the TCRdb call, TRBD1, lacks DNA for checking. The CDR3 totals 14 residues. Germline CDR1 is SEHNR and CDR2 is FQNEAQ (reference sequence). CDR3 sequence reads: CASSFGGDPYEQYF.

The genes are TRBV29-1 and TRBJ2-3; the TCRdb call, TRBD1, lacks DNA for checking. This CDR3 has 16 residues. The germline V gene encodes CDR1 SQVTM and CDR2 ANQGSEA. The CDR3 loop is CSVEDPRTGIADTQYF.

The chain employs TRBV7-8 and TRBJ2-1; without DNA, the TCRdb call of TRBD1 cannot be checked. Germline V lookup: CDR1 SGHVS, CDR2 FQNEAQ. The CDR3 spans 16 residues. This chain's CDR3 is CASSLPRDSSYNEQFF.

This CDR3 reads CASSLWDGQEETQYF. This chain connects TRBV11-2 to TRBJ2-5; TCRdb's D gene call, TRBD1, goes unchecked for lack of DNA. The CDR3 has 15 amino acids. Germline lookup yields CDR1 SGHAT and CDR2 FQNNGV.

This rearrangement joins TRBV5-6 to TRBJ1-1. CDR3 length equals 14 residues. Germline CDR1 is SGHDT and CDR2 is YYEEEE. CDR3 protein: CASSLMQTNTEAFF.

This rearrangement joins TRBV7-2 to TRBJ2-2; the D call of TRBD1 rests on TCRdb alone, since no DNA is present to check it. Germline CDR1 and CDR2: SGHTA and FQGNSA. This CDR3 region has 16 residues. CDR3 loop: CASSTGPWSNTGELFF. Full variable domain (rest looked up from reference TRBV7-2 and TRBJ2-2): GAGVSQSPSNKVTEKGKDVELRCDPISGHTALYWYRQSLGQGLEFLIYFQGNSAPDKSGLPSDRFSAERTGGSVSTLTIQRTQQEDSAVYLCASSTGPWSNTGELFFGEGSRLTVL.